This T cell receptor (beta chain) originates from a study of technical replicates of blood from four donors. This CDR3 spans 15 amino acids. V lost 0 bases and J lost 4; bases outside the gene matches: 6. Germline-derived CDR1 and CDR2 are SGHDT and YYEEEE. Produced via immunoSEQ multiplex PCR; TCRdb's table is partial and in-frame only. The sample has some 13,000 clones, 92% seen once. The specimen sequenced was PBMCs. The sequence was collected from a human donor in good health. J is TRBJ1-2 and V is TRBV5-6; the match to TRBD1 covers 7 bases. This chain's CDR3 is CASSLVPGGSYGYTF. DNA for the CDR3: TGTGCCAGCAGCTTGGTACCAGGGGGTAGCTATGGCTACACCTTC.